This T cell receptor (beta chain) derives from a study of shared clonotypes between healthy human individuals. Study-wide results and limits: Generally, naive subsets (rather than memory subsets) showed larger estimated richness.

In the case of this clone: Its antigen remains unknown.

CD45RO-negative cells were positively selected for CCR7, leaving out terminally differentiated effector memory CD45RA+ cells. Recent vaccinations or acute infections were absent in the healthy HIV-negative adult donors. The CDR3 totals 11 residues. Trimming shortened V by 3 bases and J by 4 bases, and 2 bases separated the two germline ends. CDR1 is SGDLS and CDR2 is YYNGEE in the germline V gene. Every subset had its genomic DNA shared out evenly among several immunoSEQ plates. Only in-frame clones appear in the TCRdb table, and some are missing; sequencing was by immunoSEQ multiplex PCR. The repertoire holds about 2.1 million clones, with 93% as singletons.

The sequencing sample was made of naive CD8+ T cells from PBMCs. This TCR came from a young man in good health. Some clones in this sample may be carry-over from other donors' samples. The chain recombines TRBV9 with TRBJ2-4, with unresolved D. DNA for the CDR3: TGTGCCAGCAGCGATAAAAACATTCAGTACTTC. It encodes CASSDKNIQYF.